These 21 T cell receptor beta chains were all obtained from the same sample, sequenced in a study of cytomegalovirus exposure and HLA in healthy donors. The table came from immunoSEQ multiplex PCR; TCRdb's copy has only in-frame clones and leaves some out. The sample lists around 95,000 clones, about 85% occurring once. Sequencing input: PBMCs. Source of these receptors: a man between 18 and 29 years old in good health and CMV-seropositive.

The chain combines TRBV5-1 with TRBJ2-7; D not resolved. V was clipped by 4 bases and J by 2 bases, with 22 bases between them. The germline CDR1 and CDR2 sequences are SGHRS and YFSETQ. The CDR3 spans 17 residues. CDR3 sequence (DNA): TGCGCCAGCAGCCTCACCGCCCTTCCACAAATACCCTACGAGCAGTACTTC. Its protein is CASSLTALPQIPYEQYF.

The V gene is TRBV9, the J gene TRBJ2-3, with TRBD2 identical over 10 bases. The CDR3 length is 17 residues. The germline V gene encodes CDR1 SGDLS and CDR2 YYNGEE. With V trimmed by 4 bases and J by 5 bases, 13 bases remained unmatched. The CDR3, as DNA: TGTGCCAGCAGCCCGAGGGGAGTAGCGGGAGGAAAAGATACGCAGTATTTT. The encoded protein is CASSPRGVAGGKDTQYF.

This chain joins TRBV6-1 and TRBJ1-5, with 8 nucleotides matching TRBD1. CDR3 length equals 13 residues. The V gene's germline CDR1 is MNHNS and CDR2 SASEGT. With V trimmed by 4 bases and J by 6 bases, 2 bases remained unmatched. CDR3 coding DNA: TGTGCCAGCAGTGGCAGGGGGCCTCAGCCCCAGCATTTT. Translated, it gives CASSGRGPQPQHF.

This clone has just one count. This sequence joins TRBV6-6 and TRBJ2-7; D ambiguous. The CDR3 contains 13 residues. From germline, CDR1 is MNHNY and CDR2 SVGAGI (reference sequence). The CDR3 DNA is TGTGCTTGCGCAGGTCAGACCCCGTACGAGCAGTACTTC. Translating gives CACAGQTPYEQYF.

The J gene is TRBJ2-1, the V gene TRBV10-3; TRBD1 matches at 12 bases. Germline values: CDR1 ENHRY, CDR2 SYGVKD. The CDR3 has 16 residues. V lost 4 bases and J lost 8; bases outside the gene matches: 9. DNA of the CDR3: TGTGCCATCAGTGTAACCGGGACAGGGGGCTTTGATGAGCAGTTCTTC. Amino acid sequence: CAISVTGTGGFDEQFF.

The J gene is TRBJ2-5, the V gene TRBV19; a possible D gene is TRBD2 (7 bases). Germline CDR1 reads LNHDA; CDR2 reads SQIVND (reference sequence). The V gene lost 6 bases and the J gene lost 5 bases, with 19 bases spanning the gap. CDR3 length: 15 residues. CDR3 DNA sequence: TGTGCCAGTAGCCGGGGGGCTACTCGGTCGGAGACCCAGTACTTC. The encoded protein is CASSRGATRSETQYF.

This clone has only one observation. The chain uses TRBV4-2 and TRBJ1-4; TRBD1 matches at 7 bases. The V gene end was trimmed by 1 base and the J gene end by 8 bases; junction bases not matched to a gene: 7. Per the germline V gene, CDR1 is LGHNA and CDR2 is YNFKEQ. The length of the CDR3 is 15 residues. The CDR3 loop is CASSQGTGASEKLFF. The CDR3 bases are TGTGCCAGCAGCCAAGGCACAGGGGCTAGCGAAAAACTGTTTTTT.

This clone was observed a single time. The chain employs TRBV7-3 and TRBJ2-2; D unclear. Germline values: CDR1 SGHTA, CDR2 FQGTGA. Trimming took off 2 bases at V and 6 bases at J, with 13 bases between the two ends. CDR3 length: 15 residues. The CDR3 DNA is TGTGCCAGCAGCTTATCACCAGTTGAGGCCGGGGAGCTGTTTTTT. Its protein product is CASSLSPVEAGELFF.

The chain carries TRBV10-3 and TRBJ2-7; TRBD1 matches at 11 bases. The CDR3 is 15 residues long. In germline, CDR1 is ENHRY, CDR2 SYGVKD. After removal of 10 bases from V and 5 bases from J, the junction contained 13 bases not matched to a gene. The CDR3 region has the DNA TGTGCCACTCGGGTCCGTGGACAGGGGGCCGACGAGCAGTACTTC. Protein sequence: CATRVRGQGADEQYF.

The chain uses TRBV11-2 and TRBJ2-3; D is possibly TRBD1 (5 bases). The CDR3 consists of 18 residues. Germline CDR1 is SGHAT and CDR2 is FQNNGV. V lost 4 bases to trimming and J lost 4 bases, with 24 bases between them. The chain's CDR3 is CASSSWAPQGYSADTQYF. In DNA, the CDR3 is TGTGCCAGCAGCTCCTGGGCCCCTCAGGGATACTCAGCAGATACGCAGTATTTT.

The count of this clone is one. The chain recombines TRBV5-6 with TRBJ1-5; D perhaps matches TRBD1 (5 bases). Germline V lookup: CDR1 SGHDT, CDR2 YYEEEE. Trimming pared 4 bases from V and 3 bases from J, leaving 11 bases between. CDR3 size: 14 residues. In nucleotides, the CDR3 is TGTGCCAGCAGCCTGTCAGGGAACAATCAGCCCCAGCATTTT. Its protein is CASSLSGNNQPQHF.

This sequence joins TRBV9 and TRBJ1-2; 7 nucleotides line up with TRBD1. Per germline, CDR1 SGDLS and CDR2 YYNGEE. V gave up 0 bases and J gave up 1 base; unmatched junction bases: 3. The CDR3 covers 15 residues. As DNA, the CDR3 is TGTGCCAGCAGCGTAGGGACAGGTCTTAACTATGGCTACACCTTC. Translated: CASSVGTGLNYGYTF.

This clone was seen once. This chain joins TRBV6-5 and TRBJ1-2; D gene unclear. V was shortened by 7 bases and J by 8 bases, with 14 bases between the two germline ends. Per the germline V gene, CDR1 is MNHEY and CDR2 is SVGAGI. The CDR3 is made up of 12 amino acids. The CDR3 loop is CASTNQGGGYTF. The CDR3 region has the DNA TGTGCCAGCACCAACCAAGGAGGAGGCTACACCTTC.

The chain carries TRBV5-1 and TRBJ2-5; tentative D call: TRBD1 (6 bases). The germline V gene has CDR1 SGHRS and CDR2 YFSETQ. With 4 bases removed from V and 2 bases from J, the gap between germline ends came to 12 bases. The CDR3 extends over 14 amino acids. The CDR3 DNA is TGCGCCAGCAGCGTCGGACAGACTCAAGAGACCCAGTACTTC. Translating gives CASSVGQTQETQYF.

The chain carries TRBV28 and TRBJ2-7; D unresolved. From germline, CDR1 is MDHEN and CDR2 SYDVKM. V gave up 6 bases and J gave up 3 bases, with 21 bases separating them. The CDR3 has 16 residues. The CDR3 nucleotides read TGTGCCAGCAGCGCCGCGTCCATTTTGCGTAACTACGAGCAGTACGTC. Translated: CASSAASILRNYEQYV.

The genes are TRBV5-4 and TRBJ2-7, with 10 bases aligning to TRBD2. Germline V gene lookup returns CDR1 SGHNT and CDR2 YYREEE (reference sequence). The CDR3 has 14 amino acids. V gave up 0 bases and J gave up 4 bases; unmatched junction bases: 1. CDR3 in amino acids: CASSLGAGGYEQYF. CDR3 coding DNA: TGTGCCAGCAGCTTGGGAGCGGGAGGGTACGAGCAGTACTTC.

The table lists this clone with a count of one. V is TRBV18 and J is TRBJ1-3; weak D call: TRBD1 (6 bases). V lost 3 bases and J lost 1, with 7 bases in between. Germline V gene sequence: CDR1 KGHSH, CDR2 LQKENI. The CDR3 sequence is 14 residues long. CDR3 nucleotide sequence: TGTGCCAGCTCACCTACAGGGTCTGGAAACACCATATATTTT. This translates into CASSPTGSGNTIYF.

The chain links TRBV6-1 to TRBJ1-2; D is undetermined. The CDR3 totals 15 residues. V gave up 0 bases and J gave up 5 bases, with 13 bases separating them. Per the germline V gene, CDR1 is MNHNS and CDR2 is SASEGT. The CDR3 sequence: CASSEAFVPPYGYTF. Here the CDR3 DNA reads TGTGCCAGCAGTGAAGCATTTGTCCCCCCGTATGGCTACACCTTC.

The V call is TRBV9, the J call TRBJ2-1, with D possibly being TRBD1 (5 bases). Germline CDR1 and CDR2: SGDLS and YYNGEE. V shed 0 bases and J shed 6 bases, with 10 bases lying between them. This CDR3 is built from 14 residues. CDR3 residues: CASSVETGTNEQFF. Here the CDR3 DNA reads TGTGCCAGCAGCGTAGAAACAGGTACCAATGAGCAGTTCTTC. Based on the CDR3 plus reference TRBV9 and TRBJ2-1, the full variable domain is DSGVTQTPKHLITATGQRVTLRCSPRSGDLSVYWYQQSLDQGLQFLIQYYNGEERAKGNILERFSAQQFPDLHSELNLSSLELGDSALYFCASSVETGTNEQFFGPGTRLTVL.

J is TRBJ1-2 and V is TRBV19; D is uncertain. The germline V gene has CDR1 LNHDA and CDR2 SQIVND (reference sequence). Between the trimmed V and J ends, which lost 10 bases and 4 bases, there was a span of 13 bases. The CDR3 runs 12 residues. CDR3 in amino acids: CATSSLSYGYTF. The CDR3 bases are TGTGCCACCTCAAGCCTGTCCTATGGCTACACCTTC.

This clone was observed a handful of times. The chain has TRBV7-3 and TRBJ2-1; 7 nucleotides agree with TRBD2. Germline assignment: CDR1 SGHTA and CDR2 FQGTGA. Losses at the gene ends were 5 bases for V and 4 bases for J; bases not matched to a gene: 5. The CDR3 covers 14 residues. CDR3 coding DNA: TGTGCCAGCAGCCCGGGGCGGGAGTACAATGAGCAGTTCTTC. As protein: CASSPGREYNEQFF.